Below, 18 T cell receptor beta chains from the same sample are listed, as sequenced in a study of cytomegalovirus exposure and HLA in healthy donors. 60 Vbeta and 13 Jbeta primers were used in PCR. The assay was immunoSEQ multiplex PCR, and TCRdb's table has in-frame clones only and misses some. The sample lists 120,000 or so clones; roughly three quarters were seen once. Input material: PBMCs. Receptors originate from a man younger than 35 in good health and CMV-seronegative.

The CDR3 DNA follows: TGTGCCAGCTCACCATCGGGTTATGGCAATCAGCCCCAGCATTTT. Protein sequence: CASSPSGYGNQPQHF. The V gene is TRBV18, the J gene TRBJ1-5, with D uncertain. The CDR3 is 15 amino acids. CDR1 is KGHSH and CDR2 is LQKENI in the germline V gene. Trimming took off 2 bases at V and 2 bases at J, with 10 bases between the two ends. Full variable domain (missing parts from reference TRBV18 and TRBJ1-5): NAGVMQNPRHLVRRRGQEARLRCSPMKGHSHVYWYRQLPEEGLKFMVYLQKENIIDESGMPKERFSAEFPKEGPSILRIQQVVRGDSAAYFCASSPSGYGNQPQHFGDGTRLSIL.

This chain connects TRBV30 to TRBJ2-5, with D perhaps TRBD1 (6 bases). The J call could be wrong; TRBJ2-7 is a better fit for the DNA end. Per germline, CDR1 GTSNPN and CDR2 SVGIG (reference sequence). The CDR3 has 14 amino acids. The CDR3 spells CAWSDRDRSYEQYF. DNA for the CDR3: TGTGCCTGGAGTGACCGAGACAGGTCGTACGAGCAGTACTTC.

The CDR3 loop reads CASSHLSGSEGNEQFF. In nucleotides, the CDR3 is TGTGCCAGCAGCCACTTAAGCGGGAGTGAGGGGAATGAGCAGTTCTTC. The J gene is TRBJ2-1, the V gene TRBV4-2, with 8 bases identical to TRBD2. CDR3 length: 16 amino acids. Trimming at V came to 3 bases and at J to 7 bases, leaving 11 bases not matched to a gene. Germline V gene sequence: CDR1 LGHNA, CDR2 YNFKEQ.

This clone occurred a few times. The rearrangement joins TRBV6-1 to TRBJ1-6; 7 bases match TRBD1. Germline V gives CDR1 MNHNS, CDR2 SASEGT. After removal of 7 bases from V and 4 bases from J, the junction contained 7 bases not matched to a gene. This CDR3 has 15 residues. Here the CDR3 reads CASIWTGVYNSPLHF. In DNA form, the CDR3 reads TGTGCCAGCATCTGGACAGGAGTTTATAATTCACCCCTCCACTTT.

The rearrangement uses TRBV28 and TRBJ2-3; maybe TRBD2 (6 bases). Germline loops: CDR1 MDHEN, CDR2 SYDVKM. V was clipped by 2 bases and J by 8 bases, with 20 bases between them. The CDR3 sequence is 16 residues long. In nucleotides, the CDR3 is TGTGCCAGCAGTTTAGAGTCAGCGGGTGGGCGTGGTACGCAGTATTTT. Translating it yields CASSLESAGGRGTQYF. Supplemented by reference TRBV28 and TRBJ2-3, the full variable domain reads DVKVTQSSRYLVKRTGEKVFLECVQDMDHENMFWYRQDPGLGLRLIYFSYDVKMKEKGDIPEGYSVSREKKERFSLILESASTNQTSMYLCASSLESAGGRGTQYFGPGTRLTVL.

The gene calls are TRBV28 and TRBJ2-7; D is possibly TRBD2 (6 bases). This CDR3 is built from 13 residues. Deletions cut 7 bases from V and 5 bases from J, with 15 bases between. Germline V gene sequence: CDR1 MDHEN, CDR2 SYDVKM. CDR3 nucleotides: TGTGCCAGCAAACTTACTAGCAGCCACGAGCAGTACTTC. It is translated as CASKLTSSHEQYF.

The V gene is TRBV7-9, the J gene TRBJ1-2, with D possibly being TRBD1 (6 bases). Germline V CDR1 and CDR2: SEHNR, FQNEAQ (reference sequence). V was cut by 1 base and J by 6 bases, with 15 bases left in between. The CDR3 runs to 15 residues. The DNA of the CDR3 is TGTGCCAGCAGCTTAGGGCAGGGGCCAGGCCATGGCTACACCTTC. Amino acid sequence: CASSLGQGPGHGYTF.

The chain couples TRBV10-3 to TRBJ2-5; 8 positions match TRBD1. Germline trimming cut 7 bases from V and 3 bases from J; bases unmatched to any gene: 4. Looked up from germline, CDR1 is ENHRY and CDR2 is SYGVKD. CDR3 length equals 13 residues. In DNA form, the CDR3 reads TGTGCCATCAACGACAGGGGCGAAGAGACCCAGTACTTC. It codes for CAINDRGEETQYF.

This clone was seen more than once but under ten times. V gene TRBV29-1 combines with J gene TRBJ2-2; D is possibly TRBD2 (6 bases). The V gene lost 5 bases and the J gene lost 0 bases, with 13 bases spanning the gap. Germline lookup yields CDR1 SQVTM and CDR2 ANQGSEA. The CDR3 totals 15 residues. In nucleotides, the CDR3 is TGCAGCGTTCTCCGGGGCGGGACGAACACCGGGGAGCTGTTTTTT. Its protein is CSVLRGGTNTGELFF.

This chain joins TRBV7-8 and TRBJ2-1; the D is unclear. This CDR3 is built from 12 residues. Germline V CDR1 and CDR2: SGHVS, FQNEAQ. The germline V and J ends were trimmed by 4 bases and 9 bases, with 10 bases remaining between them. The CDR3 loop is CASSYSGTEQFF. CDR3 coding DNA: TGTGCCAGCAGCTACAGTGGCACTGAGCAGTTCTTC. Full variable domain (rest looked up from reference TRBV7-8 and TRBJ2-1): GAGVSQSPRYKVAKRGQDVALRCDPISGHVSLFWYQQALGQGPEFLTYFQNEAQLDKSGLPSDRFFAERPEGSVSTLKIQRTQQEDSAVYLCASSYSGTEQFFGPGTRLTVL.

The rearrangement joins TRBV18 to TRBJ1-1; D gene unclear. Germline assignment: CDR1 KGHSH and CDR2 LQKENI. The CDR3 is 15 amino acids. Trimming stripped 1 base from V and 0 bases from J, with 9 bases between. As DNA, the CDR3 is TGTGCCAGCTCACCACGTGAGGAGATGAACACTGAAGCTTTCTTT. Its translation is CASSPREEMNTEAFF.

This chain joins TRBV28 and TRBJ1-4; D perhaps matches TRBD1 (5 bases). This CDR3 is built from 14 residues. The V gene's germline CDR1 is MDHEN and CDR2 SYDVKM. V shed 7 bases and J shed 4 bases, with 13 bases lying between them. CDR3 sequence (DNA): TGTGCCAGCACCTGGGGAGGGGATAATGAAAAACTGTTTTTT. Protein: CASTWGGDNEKLFF. The variable domain in full, completed from reference TRBV28 and TRBJ1-4, reads DVKVTQSSRYLVKRTGEKVFLECVQDMDHENMFWYRQDPGLGLRLIYFSYDVKMKEKGDIPEGYSVSREKKERFSLILESASTNQTSMYLCASTWGGDNEKLFFGSGTQLSVL.

This chain joins TRBV27 and TRBJ2-5; 13 nucleotides match TRBD2. CDR3 size: 17 residues. The J segment lost 1 base and the V segment lost 6 bases, leaving 8 bases of the junction unmatched. In germline, CDR1 is MNHEY, CDR2 SMNVEV (reference sequence). The CDR3 DNA is TGTGCCAGCAGACCCGGACTAGCGGGAGTGTTCCAAGAGACCCAGTACTTC. It specifies CASRPGLAGVFQETQYF.

The CDR3 sequence: CASSPLSRSGYGYTF. The CDR3 region has the DNA TGTGCCAGCAGCCCCCTAAGCAGGTCGGGGTATGGCTACACCTTC. The chain recombines TRBV7-9 with TRBJ1-2; no clear D gene. V dropped 5 bases and J dropped 5 bases, with 18 bases sitting between them. CDR3 length equals 15 residues. Germline lookup yields CDR1 SEHNR and CDR2 FQNEAQ (reference sequence). Full variable domain (missing parts from reference TRBV7-9 and TRBJ1-2): DTGVSQNPRHKITKRGQNVTFRCDPISEHNRLYWYRQTLGQGPEFLTYFQNEAQLEKSRLLSDRFSAERPKGSFSTLEIQRTEQGDSAMYLCASSPLSRSGYGYTFGSGTRLTVV.

In its sample, this clone was seen a few times. The gene calls are TRBV6-1 and TRBJ1-5, with 9 bases that match TRBD1. There are 13 residues in the CDR3. The germline gives CDR1 MNHNS, CDR2 SASEGT. Trimming removed 8 bases from V and 15 bases from J; junction bases left unmatched: 14. The CDR3 spells CASDLGTGIEWHF. CDR3 in DNA: TGTGCCAGCGATTTGGGGACAGGGATTGAATGGCATTTT.

The chain combines TRBV19 with TRBJ1-1; unclear D gene. Germline lookup yields CDR1 LNHDA and CDR2 SQIVND (reference sequence). V lost 1 base and J 3 bases, leaving 15 bases between the germline ends. CDR3 size: 16 residues. CDR3 amino acids: CASSIAAGRGYTEAFF. DNA of the CDR3: TGTGCCAGTAGTATAGCGGCAGGACGGGGATACACTGAAGCTTTCTTT.

The chain combines TRBV7-3 with TRBJ2-1; 9 nucleotides match TRBD2. Trimming took 5 bases from V and 9 from J; bases not matched to a gene: 14. The germline V gene has CDR1 SGHTA and CDR2 FQGTGA. The CDR3 contains 16 residues. This chain's CDR3 is CASSPGVGGRASEQFF. DNA for the CDR3: TGTGCCAGCAGCCCAGGGGTGGGCGGGAGGGCCAGTGAGCAGTTCTTC.

The chain uses TRBV5-6 and TRBJ2-3; D is uncertain. This CDR3 spans 15 amino acids. Trimming cost V 1 base and J 0 bases, with 9 bases left between them. Germline V gene lookup returns CDR1 SGHDT and CDR2 YYEEEE. The CDR3 here is CASSLFYLSTDTQYF. In DNA, the CDR3 is TGTGCCAGCAGCTTGTTTTATCTTAGCACAGATACGCAGTATTTT.